Shown below are 20 T cell receptor beta chains from a single sample sequenced in a study of blood T cell repertoires in COVID-19. The method was immunoSEQ multiplex PCR; TCRdb's version includes in-frame clones alone and lacks a portion of them. The sample includes approximately 200,000 clones, about nine tenths of them seen just once. Material: peripheral blood. Receptors were obtained from a man between 45 and 60 years old with acute or convalescent COVID-19.

The chain is built from TRBV7-2 and TRBJ2-2, with 7 bases matching TRBD1. Germline assignment: CDR1 SGHTA and CDR2 FQGNSA. The CDR3 spans 14 residues. V shed 5 bases, J shed 4 bases, and the junction held 4 bases outside the gene matches. Here the CDR3 reads CASSTQGFTGELFF. CDR3 DNA: TGTGCCAGCAGCACACAGGGGTTCACCGGGGAGCTGTTTTTT.

The chain uses TRBV6-5 and TRBJ1-3, with D hard to call. Germline V gene sequence: CDR1 MNHEY, CDR2 SVGAGI. With 4 bases removed from V and 3 bases from J, the gap between germline ends came to 10 bases. CDR3 length: 14 amino acids. CDR3 residues: CASSFTADGNTIYF. DNA for the CDR3: TGTGCCAGCAGTTTTACAGCCGATGGAAACACCATATATTTT.

The J gene is TRBJ2-1, the V gene TRBV5-1; TRBD2 matches 9 bases. This CDR3 region has 15 residues. The J segment lost 7 bases and the V segment lost 1 base, leaving 6 bases of the junction unmatched. Germline V gene data show CDR1 as SGHRS and CDR2 as YFSETQ. Written as DNA, the CDR3 is TGCGCCAGCAGCTTGAATAGCGGGGGTTCAAATGAGCAGTTCTTC. Its protein is CASSLNSGGSNEQFF.

V gene TRBV5-5 combines with J gene TRBJ2-7; D is unclear. V dropped 3 bases and J dropped 4 bases, with 11 bases sitting between them. The germline CDR1 and CDR2 sequences are SGHKS and YYEKEE (reference sequence). CDR3 length equals 13 residues. CDR3 DNA sequence: TGTGCCAGCAGCTCCCGTATCGGTTACGAGCAGTACTTC. It specifies CASSSRIGYEQYF. Filled out from reference TRBV5-5 and TRBJ2-7, the complete variable domain reads DAGVTQSPTHLIKTRGQQVTLRCSPISGHKSVSWYQQVLGQGPQFIFQYYEKEERGRGNFPDRFSARQFPNYSSELNVNALLLGDSALYLCASSSRIGYEQYFGPGTRLTVT.

This clone was found once. This chain links TRBV7-9 with TRBJ2-5; 9 bases align to TRBD1. V was clipped by 4 bases and J by 0 bases; unmatched bases: 3. This CDR3 is 15 amino acids long. The germline V gene has CDR1 SEHNR and CDR2 FQNEAQ (reference sequence). The CDR3 loop is CASSSGTGYQETQYF. The DNA for the CDR3 is TGTGCCAGCAGCTCCGGGACAGGGTACCAAGAGACCCAGTACTTC.

The rearrangement joins TRBV6-5 to TRBJ1-5; 8 bases are a match to TRBD1. The germline V gene has CDR1 MNHEY and CDR2 SVGAGI. The V segment lost 0 bases and the J segment 5 bases; nucleotides outside the gene matches: 6. This CDR3 is 16 amino acids long. In DNA, the CDR3 is TGTGCCAGCAGTTACTCGAACAGGGGGGGACATCAGCCCCAGCATTTT. Its protein product is CASSYSNRGGHQPQHF.

The chain employs TRBV27 and TRBJ2-7; TRBD1 agrees at 9 bases. CDR1 MNHEY and CDR2 SMNVEV come from the germline V gene (reference sequence). The CDR3 runs to 14 residues. J was trimmed by 5 bases and V by 2 bases; bases with no gene match: 4. Written as DNA, the CDR3 is TGTGCCAGCAGTTTACGGGACAGGGAGGACGAGCAGTACTTC. Residues: CASSLRDREDEQYF.

This clone was observed once. This chain links TRBV5-1 with TRBJ2-7, with 10 bases fitting TRBD1. Germline trimming cut 0 bases from V and 6 bases from J; bases unmatched to any gene: 9. From germline, CDR1 is SGHRS and CDR2 YFSETQ. This CDR3 contains 16 residues. The CDR3 region has the DNA TGCGCCAGCAGCTTGGGGTCCGGGACAGGGGTCGGCGAGCAGTACTTC. This codes for CASSLGSGTGVGEQYF.

Regarding this clone: At one end the junction does not follow the germline gene, possibly because of a read error. The V gene is TRBV12-3 or TRBV12-4, the J gene TRBJ1-1; 8 positions match TRBD1. The CDR3 consists of 11 residues. CDR3 bases: TGTGCCAGCAGGGACAGGGTTAATCTAGTCTTT. It translates to CASRDRVNLVF.

The chain has TRBV6-1 and TRBJ2-3; 10 bases are shared with TRBD2. Losses at the gene ends were 1 base for V and 7 bases for J; bases not matched to a gene: 8. The germline gives CDR1 MNHNS, CDR2 SASEGT. CDR3 size: 16 residues. The chain's CDR3 is CASSEELAGVYNTQYF. DNA of the CDR3: TGTGCCAGCAGTGAAGAGCTAGCGGGGGTTTATAATACGCAGTATTTT.

The chain employs TRBV24-1 and TRBJ1-1; 10 bases map to TRBD1. Germline-derived CDR1 and CDR2 are KGHDR and SFDVKD. The CDR3 is 18 amino acids. J was trimmed by 1 base and V by 4 bases; bases with no gene match: 11. The CDR3 protein is CATSDFLGQGDRNTEAFF. For the CDR3, the DNA is TGTGCCACCAGTGACTTCCTAGGACAGGGGGACAGGAACACTGAAGCTTTCTTT.

The chain couples TRBV5-6 to TRBJ2-7; the match to TRBD1 covers 9 bases. The V segment lost 5 bases and the J segment 4 bases; nucleotides outside the gene matches: 7. The CDR3 length is 14 residues. Germline assignment: CDR1 SGHDT and CDR2 YYEEEE. CDR3 protein: CASRAGTGMYEQYF. DNA of the CDR3: TGTGCCAGCAGGGCCGGGACAGGGATGTACGAGCAGTACTTC. The full variable domain, rest sourced from reference TRBV5-6 and TRBJ2-7, is DAGVTQSPTHLIKTRGQQVTLRCSPKSGHDTVSWYQQALGQGPQFIFQYYEEEERQRGNFPDRFSGHQFPNYSSELNVNALLLGDSALYLCASRAGTGMYEQYFGPGTRLTVT.

For the CDR3, the DNA is TGTGCCAGCAGCTCCCGGACAGGGGGAGGGTACGAGCAGTACTTC. Translated: CASSSRTGGGYEQYF. V is TRBV5-4 and J is TRBJ2-7, with 10 bases matching TRBD1. This CDR3 comprises 15 residues. The germline V gene has CDR1 SGHNT and CDR2 YYREEE (reference sequence). V shed 3 bases, J shed 4 bases, and the junction held 7 bases outside the gene matches.

The J gene is TRBJ2-3, the V gene TRBV24-1; D gene ambiguous. The CDR3 loop spans 15 amino acids. Germline-derived CDR1 and CDR2 are KGHDR and SFDVKD. V lost 3 bases and J 1 base, leaving 10 bases between the germline ends. This CDR3 reads CATSDPRSRTDTQYF. The DNA for the CDR3 is TGTGCCACCAGTGATCCTCGGTCCCGCACAGATACGCAGTATTTT.

This clone has more than one count but fewer than ten. This CDR3 reads CASSLEGADTEAFF. The CDR3 nucleotides are TGCGCCAGCAGCTTGGAGGGGGCCGACACTGAAGCTTTCTTT. The chain combines TRBV5-1 with TRBJ1-1; 7 bases line up with TRBD1. The V gene's germline CDR1 is SGHRS and CDR2 YFSETQ. The CDR3 is made up of 14 amino acids. Trimming took 0 bases from V and 3 from J; bases not matched to a gene: 2. Using reference TRBV5-1 and TRBJ1-1 for the parts outside the CDR3, the full variable domain is KAGVTQTPRYLIKTRGQQVTLSCSPISGHRSVSWYQQTPGQGLQFLFEYFSETQRNKGNFPGRFSGRQFSNSRSEMNVSTLELGDSALYLCASSLEGADTEAFFGQGTRLTVV.

The J gene is TRBJ2-7, the V gene TRBV12-3 or TRBV12-4, with D tentatively TRBD2 (6 bases). This CDR3 has 12 residues. V lost 7 bases, J lost 1 base, and 8 bases lay in between. Written as DNA, the CDR3 is TGTGCCAGCAATGGGGGGTCCTACGAGCAGTACTTC. This translates into CASNGGSYEQYF.

A word on this clone: Other DNA sequences in the sample encode the same CDR3. The rearrangement uses TRBV3-1 (or the pseudogene TRBV3-2) and TRBJ2-7; D might be TRBD1 (6 bases). CDR1 is LGHDT, CDR2 YNNKEL, per germline (reference sequence). The CDR3 covers 13 residues. Trimming took off 3 bases at V and 2 bases at J, with 8 bases between the two ends. CDR3 nucleotides: TGTGCCAGCAGCCAGAGGGGGACCTACGAGCAGTACTTC. Residues: CASSQRGTYEQYF.

V usage is TRBV9 and J usage is TRBJ2-3; weak D call: TRBD2 (5 bases). V was pared by 3 bases and J by 6 bases, with 14 bases between. CDR3 length: 14 amino acids. Looked up from germline, CDR1 is SGDLS and CDR2 is YYNGEE. CDR3 sequence: CASSASSSSDTQYF. CDR3 nucleotide sequence: TGTGCCAGCAGCGCATCTAGCAGTTCGGATACGCAGTATTTT. Combining the CDR3 with reference TRBV9 and TRBJ2-3 gives the whole variable domain DSGVTQTPKHLITATGQRVTLRCSPRSGDLSVYWYQQSLDQGLQFLIQYYNGEERAKGNILERFSAQQFPDLHSELNLSSLELGDSALYFCASSASSSSDTQYFGPGTRLTVL.

This clone was seen repeatedly, ten times or more. This rearrangement joins TRBV2 to TRBJ1-1, with 7 positions matching TRBD1. Trimming cost V 5 bases and J 0 bases; bases outside gene matches: 12. Germline CDR1 and CDR2: SNHLY and FYNNEI. CDR3 length equals 17 residues. The CDR3 bases are TGTGCCAGCAGTTACGACAGGGAAGGCGGATTGAACACTGAAGCTTTCTTT. This sequence encodes CASSYDREGGLNTEAFF.

This clone occurred once. The chain carries TRBV7-8 and TRBJ2-7; D remains unclear. The CDR3 consists of 12 residues. V gave up 5 bases and J gave up 7 bases, with 12 bases separating them. Germline CDR1 and CDR2: SGHVS and FQNEAQ. The CDR3 DNA is TGTGCCAGCAGCCGCGGATCCAGGGAGCAGTACTTC. Its protein is CASSRGSREQYF.